These T cell receptor beta chains were read from a single sample in a study of T cell responses to AZD1222 COVID-19 vaccine. Using immunoSEQ multiplex PCR, the repertoire was profiled, and TCRdb retains in-frame clones only, with some absent. The table shows under 200,000 clones, with more than 85% occurring only once. The starting material was peripheral blood, obtained on day 0 of AZD1222 vaccination. All receptors come from an adult in good health. Both conserved end residues are part of each CDR3. The D gene is left open where the match is weak. The size field is filled for only some rows; it gives once, few, many or a size class.

clone size	V gene	D gene	J gene	CDR3 length	CDR3 DNA	CDR3 protein
-	TRBV16	-	TRBJ2-3	11	TGTGCCAGCGGGGAGTTGGATACGCAGTATTTT	CASGELDTQYF
-	TRBV9	TRBD1	TRBJ2-5	16	TGTGCCAGCAGCCCAGGGACAGGGGACTTCCAAGAGACCCAGTACTTC	CASSPGTGDFQETQYF
once	TRBV19	TRBD1	TRBJ2-2	13	TGTGCCAGTAGTCGCAGGGGGCCAGGGGAGCTGTTTTTT	CASSRRGPGELFF
-	TRBV19	TRBD2	TRBJ2-5	15	TGTGCCAGTAGTCCGTGGACTAGCGGCCAAGAGACCCAGTACTTC	CASSPWTSGQETQYF
-	TRBV3-1/TRBV3-2	TRBD1	TRBJ1-1	16	TGTGCCAGCAGCCAGCGGGACAGTCCAGTGAACACTGAAGCTTTCTTT	CASSQRDSPVNTEAFF
-	TRBV6-5	-	TRBJ1-2	15	TGTGCCAGCAGTTTCGGACCGACCAGAGCCTATGGCTACACCTTC	CASSFGPTRAYGYTF
-	TRBV5-4	TRBD2	TRBJ2-3	19	TGTGCCAGCAGCTTGGAGCGACTAGCGGGAGTCGGAGGCACAGATACGCAGTATTTT	CASSLERLAGVGGTDTQYF
-	TRBV5-1	-	TRBJ2-2	16	TGCGCCAGCAGCCCCTCGGGCAGGGGAGGAACCGGGGAGCTGTTTTTT	CASSPSGRGGTGELFF
-	TRBV5-1	TRBD1	TRBJ1-3	16	TGCGCCAGCAGCCTCGGACAGGCGTTCTCTGGAAACACCATATATTTT	CASSLGQAFSGNTIYF
-	TRBV10-3	TRBD2	TRBJ2-5	14	TGTGCCATCAGTGGGACCGGGACTAGAGGGACCCAGTACTTC	CAISGTGTRGTQYF
once	TRBV29-1	TRBD1	TRBJ2-7	13	TGCAGCGTCAAGGGACAGGGAATCCACGAGCAGTACTTC	CSVKGQGIHEQYF
-	TRBV2	-	TRBJ2-7	13	TGTGCCAGCATAGTAGCGCACTCCTACGAGCAGTACTTC	CASIVAHSYEQYF
-	TRBV11-2	TRBD1	TRBJ1-4	15	TGTGCCAGCAGCTTAATTCAGGGGGCCGTAGAAAAACTGTTTTTT	CASSLIQGAVEKLFF
-	TRBV15	-	TRBJ2-2	14	TGTGCCACCAGCAGAGCCCCTTTTCCCGGGGAGCTGTTTTTT	CATSRAPFPGELFF
few	TRBV6-1	TRBD1	TRBJ2-7	16	TGTGCCAGCAGTGAAGCGGGCCGGCCAGGGGGCTACGAGCAGTACTTC	CASSEAGRPGGYEQYF
-	TRBV5-4	-	TRBJ2-6	14	TGTGCCAGCAGTACGGGCTCTGGGGCCAACGTCCTGACTTTC	CASSTGSGANVLTF
-	TRBV10-2	-	TRBJ2-5	12	TGCGCCAGCAGTTCTCTCCAGGGGACCCAGTACTTC	CASSSLQGTQYF
-	TRBV5-4	-	TRBJ2-3	13	TGTGCCAGCAGCTCCTGGGGGGCAGATACGCAGTATTTT	CASSSWGADTQYF
-	TRBV5-1	TRBD2	TRBJ2-1	16	TGCGCCAGCAGCGTTACTAGCGGGAGCTCCTACAATGAGCAGTTCTTC	CASSVTSGSSYNEQFF
-	TRBV20-1	-	TRBJ2-1	11	TGCGGGATGCGGGGTGACAATGAGCAGTTCTTC	CGMRGDNEQFF
-	TRBV4-1	-	TRBJ1-2	14	TGCGCCAGCAGCCAAGTTAGCCTTAACTATGGCTACACCTTC	CASSQVSLNYGYTF
-	TRBV7-8	-	TRBJ1-4	15	TGTGCCAGCAGCTTAGGACAGTTCATGTCAGAAAAACTGTTTTTT	CASSLGQFMSEKLFF
-	TRBV19	TRBD2	TRBJ2-3	15	TGTGCCAGTAGTATTGAGACTAGCGGGTCAGATACGCAGTATTTT	CASSIETSGSDTQYF
-	TRBV24-1	-	TRBJ2-7	15	TGTGCCACCATCCCTTGGGCAGATAGCTCCTACGAGCAGTACTTC	CATIPWADSSYEQYF
-	TRBV7-8	TRBD1	TRBJ1-5	13	TGTGCCAGCAGCAAACAGGGGAATCAGCCCCAGCATTTT	CASSKQGNQPQHF
-	TRBV18	-	TRBJ1-2	16	TGTGCCAGCTCACCGACTCGGGACAACCTCTCCCATGGCTACACCTTC	CASSPTRDNLSHGYTF
once	TRBV18	TRBD1	TRBJ2-3	14	TGTGCCAGCTCACCTGGACAGGGGGCGAATACGCAGTATTTT	CASSPGQGANTQYF
-	TRBV18	TRBD2	TRBJ2-2	15	TGTGCCAGCTCACCCCCTAGCGGGAGGCCCGGGGAGCTGTTTTTT	CASSPPSGRPGELFF
-	TRBV7-2	TRBD1	TRBJ1-3	16	TGTGCCAGCAGCATCGGGGGACAGATCTCTGGAAACACCATATATTTT	CASSIGGQISGNTIYF
-	TRBV9	TRBD2	TRBJ2-1	15	TGTGCCAGCAGATCTGCTAGCGGGGGATACAATGAGCAGTTCTTC	CASRSASGGYNEQFF
-	TRBV12-3/TRBV12-4	-	TRBJ1-5	11	TGTGCCAGCAGTGGGATTCAGCCCCAGCATTTT	CASSGIQPQHF
-	TRBV12-3/TRBV12-4	-	TRBJ2-2	12	TGTGCCAGCAGTTTCAACACCGGGGAGCTGTTTTTT	CASSFNTGELFF
-	TRBV15	-	TRBJ1-1	17	TGTGCCACCAGCAGAGATTGGAGCTCGGTCCCGGACACTGAAGCTTTCTTT	CATSRDWSSVPDTEAFF